This T cell receptor (beta chain) came from a study of blood T cells in healthy people across ages. Alongside a J-beta primer mix, a sample-barcoded 5' primer served in a second PCR lasting about 7 to 11 cycles. TCRdb independently ran MiXCR on the 5' RACE reads; one entry per CDR3 protein. The data hold 1.5 million or so distinct CDR3 sequences, with approximately 42% observed a single time. The receptor comes from a woman aged 18-29 years in good health. The sequenced material came from blood.

The CDR3 region is CASSYVRGEGQETQYF. In DNA, the CDR3 is TGTGCCAGCAGTTACGTGAGGGGTGAGGGACAAGAGACCCAGTACTTC. The chain combines TRBV6-6 with TRBJ2-5, with D perhaps being TRBD1 or TRBD2 (5 bases each). Trimming cost V 2 bases and J 2 bases, with 15 bases left between them. Germline values: CDR1 MNHNY, CDR2 SVGAGI (reference sequence). CDR3 size: 16 residues.